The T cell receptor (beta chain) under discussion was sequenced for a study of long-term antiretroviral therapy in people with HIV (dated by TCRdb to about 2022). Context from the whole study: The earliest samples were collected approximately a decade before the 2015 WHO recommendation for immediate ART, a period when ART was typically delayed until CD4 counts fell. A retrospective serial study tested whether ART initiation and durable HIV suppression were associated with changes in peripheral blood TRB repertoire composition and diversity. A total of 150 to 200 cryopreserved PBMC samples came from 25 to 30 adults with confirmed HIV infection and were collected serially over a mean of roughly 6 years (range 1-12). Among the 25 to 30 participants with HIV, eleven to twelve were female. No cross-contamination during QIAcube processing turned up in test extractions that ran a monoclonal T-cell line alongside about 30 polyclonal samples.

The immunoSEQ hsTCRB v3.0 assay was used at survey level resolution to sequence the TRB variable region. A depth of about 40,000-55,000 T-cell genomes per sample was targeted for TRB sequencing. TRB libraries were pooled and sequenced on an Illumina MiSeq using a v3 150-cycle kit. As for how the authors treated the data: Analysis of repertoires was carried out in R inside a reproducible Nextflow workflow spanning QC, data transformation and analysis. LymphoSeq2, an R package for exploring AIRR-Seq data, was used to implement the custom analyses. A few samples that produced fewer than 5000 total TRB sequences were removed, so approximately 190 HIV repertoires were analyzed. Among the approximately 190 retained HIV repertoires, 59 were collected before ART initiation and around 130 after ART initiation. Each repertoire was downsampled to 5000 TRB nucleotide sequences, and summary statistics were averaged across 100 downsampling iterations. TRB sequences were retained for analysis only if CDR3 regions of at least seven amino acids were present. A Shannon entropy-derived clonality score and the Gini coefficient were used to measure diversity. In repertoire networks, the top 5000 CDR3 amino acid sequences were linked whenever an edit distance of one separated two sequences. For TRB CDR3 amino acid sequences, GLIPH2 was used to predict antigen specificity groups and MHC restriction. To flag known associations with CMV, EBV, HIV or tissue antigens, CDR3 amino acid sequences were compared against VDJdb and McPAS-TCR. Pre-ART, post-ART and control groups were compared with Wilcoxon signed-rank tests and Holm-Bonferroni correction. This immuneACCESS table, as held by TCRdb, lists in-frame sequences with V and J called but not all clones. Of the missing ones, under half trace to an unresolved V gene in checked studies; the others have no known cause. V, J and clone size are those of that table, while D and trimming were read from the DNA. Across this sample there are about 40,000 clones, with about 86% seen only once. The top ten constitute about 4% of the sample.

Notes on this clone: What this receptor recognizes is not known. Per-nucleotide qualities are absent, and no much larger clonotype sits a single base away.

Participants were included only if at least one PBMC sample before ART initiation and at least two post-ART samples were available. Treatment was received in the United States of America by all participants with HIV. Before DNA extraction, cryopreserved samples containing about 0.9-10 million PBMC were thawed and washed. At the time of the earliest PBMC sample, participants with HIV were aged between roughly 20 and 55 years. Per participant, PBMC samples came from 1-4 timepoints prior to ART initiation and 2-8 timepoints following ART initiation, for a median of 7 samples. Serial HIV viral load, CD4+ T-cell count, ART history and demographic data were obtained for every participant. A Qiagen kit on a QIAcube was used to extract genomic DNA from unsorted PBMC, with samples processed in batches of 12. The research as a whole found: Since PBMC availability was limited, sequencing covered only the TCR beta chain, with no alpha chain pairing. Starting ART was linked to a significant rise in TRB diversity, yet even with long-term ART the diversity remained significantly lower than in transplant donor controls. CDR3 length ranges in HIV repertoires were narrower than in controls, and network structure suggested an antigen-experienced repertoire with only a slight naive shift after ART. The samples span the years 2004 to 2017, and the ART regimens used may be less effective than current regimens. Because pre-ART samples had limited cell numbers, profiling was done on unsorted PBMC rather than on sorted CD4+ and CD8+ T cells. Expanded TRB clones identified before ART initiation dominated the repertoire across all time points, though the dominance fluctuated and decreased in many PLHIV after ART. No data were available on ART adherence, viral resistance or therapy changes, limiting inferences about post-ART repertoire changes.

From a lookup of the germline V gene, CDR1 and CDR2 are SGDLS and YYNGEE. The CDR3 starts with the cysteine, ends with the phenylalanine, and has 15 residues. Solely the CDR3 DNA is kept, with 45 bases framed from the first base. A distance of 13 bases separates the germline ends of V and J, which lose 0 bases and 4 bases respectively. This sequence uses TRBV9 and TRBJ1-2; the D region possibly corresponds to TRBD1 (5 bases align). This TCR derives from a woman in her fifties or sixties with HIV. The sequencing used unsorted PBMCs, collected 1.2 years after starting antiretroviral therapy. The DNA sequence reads TGTGCCAGCAGCGTAGATGGCAGGGAGGGCTATGGCTACACCTTC. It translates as CASSVDGREGYGYTF.